These 19 T cell receptor beta chains originate from one sample sequenced in a study of blood T cell repertoires in COVID-19. Clones were read by immunoSEQ multiplex PCR, and TCRdb kept only the in-frame ones, dropping some. Among some 150,000 clones listed, approximately 90% were seen once. Sequencing was carried out using peripheral blood. The receptors originated from a woman in her forties or fifties with acute or convalescent COVID-19.

The CDR3 region is CASSVGGPEQFF. DNA of the CDR3: TGTGCCAGCAGCGTAGGGGGGCCTGAGCAGTTCTTC. This chain joins TRBV9 and TRBJ2-1; TRBD1 is a possible D gene (6 bases). Trimming removed 0 bases at V and 9 bases at J, with 7 bases between. Germline V gene data show CDR1 as SGDLS and CDR2 as YYNGEE. The CDR3 has 12 residues.

The chain has TRBV29-1 and TRBJ2-7, with 8 positions matching TRBD2. The CDR3 has 13 amino acids. Germline assignment: CDR1 SQVTM and CDR2 ANQGSEA. Trimming took 1 base from V and 6 from J; bases not matched to a gene: 5. The CDR3 DNA reads as TGCAGCGTTGAAGCCCGGCTAGCGGGCGAGCAGTACTTC. Residues: CSVEARLAGEQYF.

This chain connects TRBV19 to TRBJ1-2; possible D gene TRBD1, 5 bases. V was trimmed by 6 bases and J by 5 bases, leaving 10 bases between them. This CDR3 region has 12 residues. Germline V lookup: CDR1 LNHDA, CDR2 SQIVND (reference sequence). The CDR3 protein is CASSPGEYGYTF. The CDR3 DNA reads TGTGCCAGTAGCCCGGGGGAGTATGGCTACACCTTC.

The chain combines TRBV19 with TRBJ2-2; 14 bases are shared with TRBD2. With V trimmed by 3 bases and J by 3 bases, 9 bases remained unmatched. This CDR3 comprises 19 residues. Germline loops: CDR1 LNHDA, CDR2 SQIVND (reference sequence). CDR3 in DNA: TGTGCCAGTAGTATGGTTCGGACTAGCGGGAGGTGGTACACCGGGGAGCTGTTTTTT. Its protein is CASSMVRTSGRWYTGELFF. Full variable domain (remainder filled in from reference TRBV19 and TRBJ2-2): DGGITQSPKYLFRKEGQNVTLSCEQNLNHDAMYWYRQDPGQGLRLIYYSQIVNDFQKGDIAEGYSVSREKKESFPLTVTSAQKNPTAFYLCASSMVRTSGRWYTGELFFGEGSRLTVL.

The CDR3 coding sequence is TGTGCCAGCAGTCGACAGGGACAAACTAATGAAAAACTGTTTTTT. Its translation: CASSRQGQTNEKLFF. The rearrangement uses TRBV2 and TRBJ1-4, with TRBD1 matching over 7 bases. This CDR3 region has 15 residues. CDR1 SNHLY and CDR2 FYNNEI come from the germline V gene. The J segment lost 1 base and the V segment lost 5 bases, leaving 4 bases of the junction unmatched.

The chain uses TRBV7-2 and TRBJ2-7; 10 bases are shared with TRBD1. V trimming: 1 base; J trimming: 4 bases; junction bases outside the gene matches: 13. This CDR3 comprises 18 residues. Germline V gives CDR1 SGHTA, CDR2 FQGNSA. DNA of the CDR3: TGTGCCAGCAGCTTAGGTTTAATAGTGAGACAGGGGGCTTACGAGCAGTACTTC. Amino acid sequence: CASSLGLIVRQGAYEQYF.

Concerning this clone: One end of the junction varies from germline; a read error may be responsible. This chain joins TRBV11-2 and TRBJ2-7; 8 positions match TRBD2. Looked up from germline, CDR1 is SGHAT and CDR2 is FQNNGV. The CDR3 totals 13 residues. The DNA for the CDR3 is TGTACCAGCTGTAGCGGGGAACTGTACGAGCAGTACTTC. Protein sequence: CTSCSGELYEQYF.

In this sample, this clone turned up a few times. V and J are TRBV2 and TRBJ2-7, with D possibly TRBD2 on 6 matching bases. The CDR3 runs 13 residues. The germline gives CDR1 SNHLY, CDR2 FYNNEI. V dropped 5 bases and J dropped 4 bases, with 12 bases sitting between them. The CDR3 protein is CASSYPGVYEQYF. CDR3 in DNA: TGTGCCAGCAGTTATCCGGGGGTGTACGAGCAGTACTTC.

The chain recombines TRBV7-8 with TRBJ1-2; the D is unclear. The germline V and J ends were trimmed by 5 bases and 7 bases, with 11 bases remaining between them. The germline V gene has CDR1 SGHVS and CDR2 FQNEAQ. CDR3 length: 12 residues. CDR3 region: CASSHRASGYTF. The CDR3 DNA is TGTGCCAGCAGCCACCGAGCTAGTGGCTACACCTTC.

V is TRBV29-1 and J is TRBJ1-4; the match to TRBD1 covers 7 bases. The length of the CDR3 is 13 residues. The germline CDR1 and CDR2 sequences are SQVTM and ANQGSEA. The V segment lost 4 bases and the J segment 8 bases; nucleotides outside the gene matches: 7. The CDR3 bases are TGCAGCGTTGCCTTAACAGGGGACGAAAAACTGTTTTTT. It translates to CSVALTGDEKLFF.

The chain combines TRBV5-1 with TRBJ2-7; 10 positions agree with TRBD2. This CDR3 has 16 residues. V was clipped by 4 bases and J by 7 bases; unmatched bases: 14. The germline V gene encodes CDR1 SGHRS and CDR2 YFSETQ. The CDR3: CASSLTTSGMPLEQYF. The CDR3 bases are TGCGCCAGCAGCCTTACTACTAGCGGGATGCCTCTGGAGCAGTACTTC.

In this sample, this clone turned up a few times. The CDR3 region is CAWSDSPGSYEQYF. The DNA for the CDR3 is TGTGCCTGGAGTGATTCCCCAGGGTCCTACGAGCAGTACTTC. This chain connects TRBV30 to TRBJ2-7, with D maybe TRBD1 (5 bases). Per the germline V gene, CDR1 is GTSNPN and CDR2 is SVGIG (reference sequence). The CDR3 runs 14 residues. V was trimmed by 1 base and J by 1 base, leaving 11 bases between them.

This chain joins TRBV25-1 and TRBJ1-3; D is ambiguous. Looked up from germline, CDR1 is MGHDK and CDR2 is SYGVNS. The CDR3 consists of 14 residues. Trimming removed 4 bases at V and 0 bases at J, with 7 bases between. The CDR3 is CASSASLSGNTIYF. The CDR3 nucleotides read TGTGCCAGCAGTGCGTCCCTCTCTGGAAACACCATATATTTT.

The V gene is TRBV6-6, the J gene TRBJ1-2, with D hard to call. The V end was cut by 6 bases, the J end by 0 bases, with 11 bases between. CDR1 is MNHNY and CDR2 is SVGAGI in the germline V gene (reference sequence). CDR3 size: 14 residues. CDR3 sequence reads: CASSRGPANYGYTF. The CDR3, as DNA: TGTGCCAGCAGCCGCGGGCCAGCTAACTATGGCTACACCTTC.

This chain joins TRBV3-1 (or the pseudogene TRBV3-2) and TRBJ2-5; D unclear. CDR1 and CDR2 (germline): LGHDT, YNNKEL (reference sequence). The V end lost 1 base, the J end lost 5 bases, and 14 bases lay between the germline ends. This CDR3 region has 15 residues. For the CDR3, the DNA is TGTGCCAGCAGCCAAGTCGAGACTCCACTTGAGACCCAGTACTTC. Residues: CASSQVETPLETQYF.

The chain has TRBV13 and TRBJ2-7, with D maybe TRBD2 (6 bases). Germline-derived CDR1 and CDR2 are PRHDT and FYEKMQ (reference sequence). CDR3 length: 12 amino acids. V shed 4 bases and J shed 5 bases, with 9 bases lying between them. CDR3 in DNA: TGTGCCAGCAGCTCTAGCGCGGACGAGCAGTACTTC. Protein sequence: CASSSSADEQYF.

The gene calls are TRBV28 and TRBJ1-2; 7 bases agree with TRBD1. This CDR3 has 14 residues. V lost 6 bases to trimming and J lost 5 bases; unmatched junction nucleotides: 9. The germline CDR1 and CDR2 sequences are MDHEN and SYDVKM. The CDR3 coding sequence is TGTGCCAGCAGGCTTCTCGGACAGGTTTATGGCTACACCTTC. It specifies CASRLLGQVYGYTF.

V and J are TRBV5-1 and TRBJ2-7, with 8 bases identical to TRBD1. V dropped 4 bases and J dropped 2; count of bases not matched to a gene: 5. This CDR3 has 14 amino acids. Germline V gene lookup returns CDR1 SGHRS and CDR2 YFSETQ. The CDR3: CASSQGQVPYEQYF. In DNA form, the CDR3 reads TGCGCCAGCAGCCAGGGACAGGTACCCTACGAGCAGTACTTC. The full variable domain, in which reference TRBV5-1 and TRBJ2-7 provide the parts outside the CDR3, is KAGVTQTPRYLIKTRGQQVTLSCSPISGHRSVSWYQQTPGQGLQFLFEYFSETQRNKGNFPGRFSGRQFSNSRSEMNVSTLELGDSALYLCASSQGQVPYEQYFGPGTRLTVT.

The rearrangement uses TRBV11-2 and TRBJ1-1; weak D call: TRBD1 (6 bases). The CDR3 spans 11 residues. Trimming removed 3 bases at V and 8 bases at J, with 7 bases between. Germline V lookup: CDR1 SGHAT, CDR2 FQNNGV. The CDR3 nucleotides are TGTGCCAGCAGCTTCCAGGGGGAAGCTTTCTTT. As protein: CASSFQGEAFF.